Sequencing of this TCR beta chain was carried out in a study of technical replicates of blood from a few donors. This table comes from immunoSEQ multiplex PCR, and its TCRdb copy is limited to in-frame clones, with some not included. The sample lists tens of thousands of clones; about 91% were seen once. The CDR3 length is 15 residues. Germline CDR1 is LNHDA and CDR2 is SQIVND (reference sequence). V was pared by 4 bases and J by 8 bases, with 11 bases of the junction left unmatched. Sequencing was carried out using T cells isolated from PBMCs. This receptor was taken from a human donor in good health. The V gene is TRBV19, the J gene TRBJ1-2; 9 bases map to TRBD1. This chain's CDR3 is CASSTTGTGSYGYTF. The CDR3 region has the DNA TGTGCCAGTAGTACCACCGGGACAGGGTCCTACGGCTACACCTTC.